These T cell receptor beta chains were read from a single sample in a study of long-term antiretroviral therapy in people with HIV. Sequenced by immunoSEQ multiplex PCR; TCRdb stores in-frame clones only, minus some. This table holds tens of thousands of clones, about four fifths found once. This material consisted of unsorted PBMCs, taken 1.5 years after starting antiretroviral therapy. These TCRs come from a young man with HIV. Both conserved end residues are part of each CDR3. Each record gives: V gene, J gene, D gene, clone size, CDR3 protein, CDR3 DNA. D genes are given only for firm matches. Clone sizes are given selectively: once, few, many, or a class where the clone is expanded.

>TRBV11-1|TRBJ2-5|-|-
CASSSRDGQETQYF
TGTGCCAGCAGCTCGCGGGACGGACAAGAGACCCAGTACTTC
>TRBV6-5|TRBJ2-7|-|-
CASSLAAGSHEQYF
TGTGCCAGCAGTTTGGCGGCGGGTTCTCACGAGCAGTACTTC
>TRBV5-1|TRBJ2-7|-|-
CASSLDTGAYEQYF
TGCGCCAGCAGCTTGGACACGGGGGCCTACGAGCAGTACTTC
>TRBV19|TRBJ2-7|-|-
CASSIAPRTETLKYEQYF
TGTGCCAGTAGTATAGCCCCCAGAACGGAAACACTTAAGTACGAGCAGTACTTC
>TRBV30|TRBJ1-1|-|few
CASEGDLGGAFF
TGTGCCAGTGAAGGGGACCTGGGGGGAGCTTTCTTT
>TRBV13|TRBJ2-7|TRBD2|-
CASSLYGGDEQYF
TGTGCCAGCAGCTTGTATGGGGGGGACGAGCAGTACTTC
>TRBV4-2|TRBJ2-5|TRBD2|-
CASSQLTSGGGETQYF
TGTGCCAGCAGCCAATTGACTAGCGGGGGTGGGGAGACCCAGTACTTC
>TRBV5-6|TRBJ2-7|-|-
CASSFGRTSRPSSYEQYF
TGTGCCAGCAGCTTTGGACGGACTTCCAGGCCCAGCTCCTACGAGCAGTACTTC
>TRBV28|TRBJ1-1|-|-
CASLTRVSTEAFF
TGTGCCAGCCTAACCAGGGTGAGCACTGAAGCTTTCTTT
>TRBV9|TRBJ2-1|-|-
CASSVLAGANNEQFF
TGTGCCAGCAGCGTATTGGCGGGGGCGAATAATGAGCAGTTCTTC
>TRBV4-2|TRBJ2-1|TRBD2|-
CASSQDPPLAGANNEQFF
TGTGCCAGCAGCCAAGATCCCCCCCTAGCGGGGGCCAACAATGAGCAGTTCTTC
>TRBV10-3|TRBJ2-2|TRBD2|-
CAISESLAGKSGELFF
TGTGCCATCAGTGAGTCGCTAGCGGGGAAGTCCGGGGAGCTGTTTTTT
>TRBV19|TRBJ1-1|-|few
CASSMNSNTEAFF
TGTGCCAGTAGTATGAACAGTAACACTGAAGCTTTCTTT
>TRBV7-9|TRBJ2-7|-|-
CASSRGYEQYF
TGTGCCAGCAGCCGGGGATACGAGCAGTACTTC
>TRBV10-1|TRBJ1-5|-|-
CASSEIRDQPQHF
TGCGCCAGCAGTGAAATTCGGGATCAGCCCCAGCATTTT
>TRBV12-5|TRBJ2-6|-|-
CASGFGGSGANVLTF
TGTGCTAGTGGTTTCGGGGGCTCTGGGGCCAACGTCCTGACTTTC
>TRBV4-3|TRBJ1-4|TRBD1|-
CASSQRTGKEKLFF
TGCGCCAGCAGCCAGAGGACAGGAAAGGAAAAACTGTTTTTT
>TRBV6-1|TRBJ2-2|-|-
CASSLGGLRTGELFF
TGTGCCAGCAGCCTGGGGGGGCTAAGGACCGGGGAGCTGTTTTTT
>TRBV27|TRBJ2-1|-|-
CASSLSAPNEQFF
TGTGCCAGCAGTTTATCAGCCCCCAATGAGCAGTTCTTC
>TRBV7-9|TRBJ1-4|TRBD1|-
CASSETGNGEKLFF
TGTGCCAGCAGCGAGACAGGGAACGGTGAAAAACTGTTTTTT
>TRBV15|TRBJ1-1|-|-
CATSRDQMNTEAFF
TGTGCCACCAGCAGAGATCAAATGAACACTGAAGCTTTCTTT
>TRBV6-1|TRBJ1-2|-|-
CASRRRDAPLGYTF
TGTGCCAGCAGACGCCGGGACGCTCCTCTTGGCTACACCTTC
>TRBV4-1|TRBJ2-3|-|-
CASSHDSRQPTSTDTQYF
TGCGCCAGCAGCCATGACTCTAGACAACCAACTAGCACAGATACGCAGTATTTT
>TRBV5-1|TRBJ2-7|TRBD1|once
CASSWAGGSYEQYF
TGCGCCAGCAGCTGGGCAGGGGGCAGTTACGAGCAGTACTTC
>TRBV6-6|TRBJ1-2|-|-
CASSYLSESSSYGYTF
TGTGCCAGCAGTTACCTTAGTGAGTCTTCTTCCTATGGCTACACCTTC
>TRBV28|TRBJ1-5|TRBD1|-
CASLTGAGGGNQPQHF
TGTGCCAGCCTGACAGGGGCCGGGGGGGGCAATCAGCCCCAGCATTTT
>TRBV5-1|TRBJ1-1|-|once
CASSLEGPGGAFF
TGCGCCAGCAGCTTGGAAGGGCCGGGAGGAGCTTTCTTT
>TRBV9|TRBJ2-4|TRBD1|-
CASNDGTANIQYF
TGTGCCAGCAACGACGGGACAGCAAACATTCAGTACTTC
>TRBV14|TRBJ1-6|-|-
CASSQEWGNSPLHF
TGTGCCAGCAGCCAAGAATGGGGCAATTCACCCCTCCACTTT
>TRBV6-6|TRBJ1-5|-|-
CASTPSPHQPQHF
TGTGCCAGCACCCCATCCCCCCATCAGCCCCAGCATTTT
>TRBV6-5|TRBJ1-6|-|-
CASSYSLYPPGSPLHF
TGTGCCAGCAGTTACTCGTTATACCCACCGGGTTCACCCCTCCACTTT
>TRBV9|TRBJ2-1|-|-
CASSLQGSGNEQFF
TGTGCCAGCAGCCTACAGGGAAGTGGGAATGAGCAGTTCTTC
>TRBV7-9|TRBJ2-5|-|-
CASSLVQETQYF
TGTGCCAGCAGCTTAGTTCAAGAGACCCAGTACTTC
>TRBV19|TRBJ2-5|-|-
CASRELARETQYF
TGTGCCAGCCGAGAGCTCGCAAGGGAGACCCAGTACTTC
>TRBV4-1|TRBJ2-3|-|-
CASSQGGPGLRSTDTQYF
TGCGCCAGCAGCCAAGGAGGACCTGGACTCCGTAGCACAGATACGCAGTATTTT
>TRBV2|TRBJ2-3|-|-
CASSVTGLDTQYF
TGTGCCAGCAGTGTGACAGGATTGGATACGCAGTATTTT
>TRBV5-1|TRBJ2-1|-|-
CASSLTGYNEQFF
TGCGCCAGCAGCTTGACGGGTTACAATGAGCAGTTCTTC
>TRBV11-3|TRBJ2-3|TRBD2|-
CASSLQAGGPDTQYF
TGTGCCAGCAGCTTACAAGCGGGAGGGCCAGATACGCAGTATTTT
>TRBV28|TRBJ2-5|TRBD2|-
CASLSGRATQYF
TGTGCCAGCCTTAGCGGGAGGGCAACCCAGTACTTC
>TRBV19|TRBJ1-1|-|once
CASRRLREDMNTEAFF
TGTGCCAGTAGACGCCTTAGAGAGGATATGAACACTGAAGCTTTCTTT
>TRBV7-9|TRBJ1-2|-|once
CASSVRGGGYTF
TGTGCCAGCAGCGTAAGGGGTGGAGGCTACACCTTC
>TRBV28|TRBJ2-1|TRBD2|once
CASSYGGYNEQFF
TGTGCCAGCAGTTACGGGGGGTACAATGAGCAGTTCTTC
>TRBV7-2|TRBJ1-2|-|-
CASSFLGGGYTF
TGTGCCAGCAGCTTCCTGGGGGGAGGCTACACCTTC
>TRBV7-9|TRBJ1-2|-|-
CASSLLGVDDGYTF
TGTGCCAGCAGCTTATTGGGGGTTGACGATGGCTACACCTTC
>TRBV15|TRBJ1-5|-|-
CATSRVGRENQPQHF
TGTGCCACCAGCAGAGTAGGGAGGGAGAATCAGCCCCAGCATTTT
>TRBV30|TRBJ1-1|TRBD1|-
CAWREGAWMNTEAFF
TGTGCCTGGAGAGAGGGGGCGTGGATGAACACTGAAGCTTTCTTT